One and the same sample provided the 23 T cell receptor beta chains below, sequenced in a study of blood T cell repertoires in COVID-19. Only in-frame clones appear in the TCRdb table, and some are missing; sequencing was by immunoSEQ multiplex PCR. The data show 65,000 to 85,000 clones, with 80% to 90% seen just once and around 2% held by the top ten. Sample: peripheral blood. Receptor source: a human donor in a cohort sampled during active COVID-19.

The table lists this clone with a count of one. The V and J genes are TRBV5-1 and TRBJ1-1; D might be TRBD1 (5 bases). V shed 0 bases and J shed 4 bases, with 10 bases lying between them. CDR1 is SGHRS and CDR2 is YFSETQ in the germline V gene. The CDR3 runs 14 residues. CDR3 residues: CASSLGGAGTEAFF. The CDR3 bases are TGCGCCAGCAGCTTGGGCGGGGCAGGCACTGAAGCTTTCTTT.

This chain joins TRBV5-6 and TRBJ1-5; tentatively, D is TRBD1 (5 bases). This CDR3 has 19 residues. Germline assignment: CDR1 SGHDT and CDR2 YYEEEE. V dropped 1 base and J dropped 0 bases, with 20 bases sitting between them. The DNA of the CDR3 is TGTGCCAGCAGCTTGCATAGACCGATCGACAGTTATAGCAATCAGCCCCAGCATTTT. It encodes CASSLHRPIDSYSNQPQHF. The full variable domain, completed using reference TRBV5-6 and TRBJ1-5, is DAGVTQSPTHLIKTRGQQVTLRCSPKSGHDTVSWYQQALGQGPQFIFQYYEEEERQRGNFPDRFSGHQFPNYSSELNVNALLLGDSALYLCASSLHRPIDSYSNQPQHFGDGTRLSIL.

This sequence joins TRBV5-1 and TRBJ2-7, with TRBD1 matching 8 bases. The CDR3 totals 15 residues. V shed 5 bases and J 6 bases; nucleotides not matched to a gene: 13. Looked up from germline, CDR1 is SGHRS and CDR2 is YFSETQ. CDR3 in DNA: TGCGCCAGCAGTTATGGACAGGGTAGGGGCACCGAGCAGTACTTC. Its protein product is CASSYGQGRGTEQYF.

V usage is TRBV6-6 and J usage is TRBJ2-2; weak D call: TRBD1 (6 bases). Germline-derived CDR1 and CDR2 are MNHNY and SVGAGI (reference sequence). Trimming removed 7 bases at V and 7 bases at J, with 19 bases between. The CDR3 runs 15 residues. CDR3: CASTPQGSIHGELFF. As DNA, the CDR3 is TGTGCCAGCACCCCCCAGGGGTCGATCCACGGGGAGCTGTTTTTT.

The rearrangement links TRBV5-6 to TRBJ1-2; the match to TRBD1 covers 9 bases. Per germline, CDR1 SGHDT and CDR2 YYEEEE. There are 15 residues in the CDR3. V dropped 2 bases and J dropped 4; count of bases not matched to a gene: 6. As DNA, the CDR3 is TGTGCCAGCAGCTTTGGACAGGGGTCCTTCTATGGCTACACCTTC. Translating it yields CASSFGQGSFYGYTF.

Comment on this clone: Relative to the germline gene, one junction end is altered; a read error may explain this. This chain joins TRBV6-5 and TRBJ1-5; TRBD1 might be the D (6 bases). Germline CDR1 MNHEY, CDR2 SVGAGI. The CDR3 length is 12 residues. The CDR3 DNA reads TGCGCGGGGGGCCGGAGCAATCAGCCCCAGCATTTT. Residues: CAGGRSNQPQHF.

V gene TRBV5-6 combines with J gene TRBJ1-3; D is perhaps TRBD1 (6 bases). V was trimmed by 1 base and J by 1 base, leaving 9 bases between them. This CDR3 has 15 amino acids. Germline CDR1 SGHDT, CDR2 YYEEEE. As DNA, the CDR3 is TGTGCCAGCAGCTTGACAGGGAGATCTGGAAACACCATATATTTT. Translated, it gives CASSLTGRSGNTIYF.

This clone was found once. The chain combines TRBV21-1 with TRBJ1-3; the table names TRBD1, a call not compared with the DNA. TRBV21-1 is a pseudogene. CDR3 length: 14 residues. CDR3 in DNA: TGTGCCAGCAGCGCACAGCTCTCTGGAAACACCATATATTTT. Amino acid sequence: CASSAQLSGNTIYF.

This clone has a handful of counts. The rearrangement links TRBV6-2 or TRBV6-3 to TRBJ1-1; weak D call: TRBD1 (6 bases). The germline V gene encodes CDR1 MNHEY and CDR2 SVGEGT. Trimming removed 6 bases from V and 3 bases from J, with 11 bases in between. The CDR3 consists of 13 residues. The CDR3 region is CASSQGQYTEAFF. CDR3 sequence (DNA): TGTGCCAGCAGCCAGGGACAATACACTGAAGCTTTCTTT.

The chain recombines TRBV4-2 with TRBJ2-5; 8 bases agree with TRBD1. CDR1 and CDR2 from the germline V gene are LGHNA and YNFKEQ. After removal of 4 bases from V and 2 bases from J, the junction contained 9 bases not matched to a gene. The CDR3 has 16 residues. CDR3 nucleotides: TGTGCCAGCAGCCGTGATAACAGGGGGACGCAAGAGACCCAGTACTTC. Residues: CASSRDNRGTQETQYF.

The V gene is TRBV6-2 or TRBV6-3, the J gene TRBJ2-7, with TRBD2 matching 9 bases. CDR1 is MNHEY and CDR2 is SVGEGT in the germline V gene. Losses at the gene ends were 7 bases for V and 2 bases for J; bases not matched to a gene: 3. The CDR3 is made up of 13 amino acids. The CDR3 bases are TGTGCCAGCACCCCTAGCGGGACCTACGAGCAGTACTTC. Translated, it gives CASTPSGTYEQYF.

The V gene is TRBV7-8, the J gene TRBJ2-3; possibly TRBD1 for D (6 bases). The CDR3 loop spans 16 amino acids. The V gene lost 5 bases and the J gene lost 5 bases, with 20 bases spanning the gap. The V gene's germline CDR1 is SGHVS and CDR2 FQNEAQ. The CDR3 reads CASSTRWGPIEDTQYF. The CDR3 region has the DNA TGTGCCAGCAGCACCCGATGGGGGCCCATTGAAGATACGCAGTATTTT.

This chain links TRBV7-2 with TRBJ1-1; D is unresolved. The germline V gene encodes CDR1 SGHTA and CDR2 FQGNSA. The CDR3 is 13 amino acids. The V gene lost 0 bases and the J gene lost 5 bases, with 7 bases spanning the gap. The CDR3 DNA is TGTGCCAGCAGCTTAGCGCTGCAGACTGAAGCTTTCTTT. This encodes CASSLALQTEAFF.

The CDR3 coding sequence is TGTGCCACCAGTCGCCTGAGTGAGCAGTTCTTC. Amino acid sequence: CATSRLSEQFF. The J gene is TRBJ2-1, the V gene TRBV24-1; D not resolved. The ends were cut back, 6 bases at V and 9 bases at J, with 8 bases in the middle. Germline CDR1 and CDR2: KGHDR and SFDVKD. CDR3 length: 11 amino acids.

The chain joins TRBV28 to TRBJ2-1; possible D gene TRBD2, 7 bases. Germline lookup yields CDR1 MDHEN and CDR2 SYDVKM. The CDR3 sequence is 16 residues long. Trimming took off 6 bases at V and 5 bases at J, with 20 bases between the two ends. As DNA, the CDR3 is TGTGCCAGCAGCGTCTCGGGGGGCCGTAAGAACAATGAGCAGTTCTTC. Encoded protein: CASSVSGGRKNNEQFF.

The rearrangement joins TRBV4-1 to TRBJ1-5; weak D call: TRBD1 (5 bases). Looked up from germline, CDR1 is MGHRA and CDR2 is YSYEKL. Trimming pared 0 bases from V and 7 bases from J, leaving 13 bases between. The CDR3 is 15 residues long. CDR3 coding DNA: TGCGCCAGCAGCCAAGATACAGGAGCGGGCCAGCCCCAGCATTTT. Translating it yields CASSQDTGAGQPQHF.

This chain links TRBV2 with TRBJ1-1; 7 nucleotides match TRBD1. Germline V lookup: CDR1 SNHLY, CDR2 FYNNEI. V trimming: 2 bases; J trimming: 4 bases; junction bases outside the gene matches: 7. The CDR3 is made up of 15 amino acids. This chain's CDR3 is CASSENRGSSTEAFF. CDR3 bases: TGTGCCAGCAGTGAAAACAGGGGATCCAGCACTGAAGCTTTCTTT.

The CDR3 spells CASSLRGGTEQNQPQHF. Here the CDR3 DNA reads TGTGCCAGCAGCCTTAGGGGCGGGACAGAGCAAAATCAGCCCCAGCATTTT. This rearrangement joins TRBV11-2 to TRBJ1-5, with 7 bases fitting TRBD1. The V segment lost 5 bases and the J segment 4 bases; nucleotides outside the gene matches: 14. Germline CDR1 reads SGHAT; CDR2 reads FQNNGV. This CDR3 region has 17 residues. Full variable domain (missing parts from reference TRBV11-2 and TRBJ1-5): EAGVAQSPRYKIIEKRQSVAFWCNPISGHATLYWYQQILGQGPKLLIQFQNNGVVDDSQLPKDRFSAERLKGVDSTLKIQPAKLEDSAVYLCASSLRGGTEQNQPQHFGDGTRLSIL.

The V call is TRBV6-6, the J call TRBJ1-6, with TRBD1 identical over 7 bases. Germline trimming cut 2 bases from V and 9 bases from J; bases unmatched to any gene: 10. CDR3 length: 16 residues. Germline-derived CDR1 and CDR2 are MNHNY and SVGAGI (reference sequence). CDR3 sequence (DNA): TGTGCCAGCAGTTACGGGGAGAGGGGGCTGGGTTCACCCCTCCACTTT. It codes for CASSYGERGLGSPLHF.

The V call is TRBV9, the J call TRBJ2-1; 7 nucleotides agree with TRBD2. Germline V gene sequence: CDR1 SGDLS, CDR2 YYNGEE. This CDR3 comprises 14 residues. Trimming at V came to 3 bases and at J to 5 bases, leaving 5 bases not matched to a gene. CDR3 region: CASSAIRGDNEQFF. CDR3 nucleotide sequence: TGTGCCAGCAGCGCCATCCGGGGGGACAATGAGCAGTTCTTC.

The V and J genes are TRBV24-1 and TRBJ1-5, with D tentatively TRBD1 (5 bases). Germline-derived CDR1 and CDR2 are KGHDR and SFDVKD. The V end lost 7 bases, the J end lost 7 bases, and 13 bases lay between the germline ends. The CDR3 covers 13 residues. This CDR3 reads CATSPRVGQPQHF. In DNA, the CDR3 is TGTGCCACCAGCCCCAGGGTCGGGCAGCCCCAGCATTTT.

The V and J genes are TRBV9 and TRBJ1-5, with 10 bases fitting TRBD1. The germline gives CDR1 SGDLS, CDR2 YYNGEE. The CDR3 covers 16 residues. The ends lost 3 bases at V and 6 bases at J; junction bases unmatched: 9. DNA of the CDR3: TGTGCCAGCAGCGCGACAGGGGGCGAATCCGGTCAGCCCCAGCATTTT. It encodes CASSATGGESGQPQHF.

The chain couples TRBV2 to TRBJ1-1; 9 positions match TRBD1. From germline, CDR1 is SNHLY and CDR2 FYNNEI. Trimming removed 6 bases from V and 9 bases from J; junction bases left unmatched: 2. This CDR3 is 11 amino acids long. CDR3 residues: CASRDRGQAFF. CDR3 DNA sequence: TGTGCCAGCAGGGACAGGGGCCAAGCTTTCTTT.